The 22 T cell receptor beta chains in this list originate from one sample, sequenced in a study of cytomegalovirus exposure and HLA in healthy donors. Both 60 Vbeta primers and 13 Jbeta primers went into the PCR. TCRdb's copy holds only in-frame clones and misses some; the assay was immunoSEQ multiplex PCR. Of some 160,000 clones listed, 65% to 85% are singletons. The material sequenced was PBMCs. The receptors originated from a woman between 18 and 30 years old in good health and CMV-seronegative.

The rearrangement joins TRBV19 to TRBJ1-1; D unresolved. In germline, CDR1 is LNHDA, CDR2 SQIVND (reference sequence). The CDR3 runs 13 residues. The V gene lost 0 bases and the J gene lost 5 bases, with 7 bases spanning the gap. In DNA, the CDR3 is TGTGCCAGTAGTATAGATCCGGAGACTGAAGCTTTCTTT. It is translated as CASSIDPETEAFF.

The genes are TRBV2 and TRBJ2-7, with 9 nucleotides matching TRBD2. Germline values: CDR1 SNHLY, CDR2 FYNNEI. The ends lost 7 bases at V and 0 bases at J; junction bases unmatched: 4. This CDR3 contains 14 residues. The CDR3: CASNVAGASYEQYF. As DNA, the CDR3 is TGTGCCAGCAATGTAGCGGGGGCCTCCTACGAGCAGTACTTC.

The V call is TRBV28, the J call TRBJ2-1; D is ambiguous. V was trimmed by 6 bases and J by 0 bases, leaving 15 bases between them. Looked up from germline, CDR1 is MDHEN and CDR2 is SYDVKM. The CDR3 extends over 16 amino acids. The CDR3 DNA sequence: TGTGCCAGCAGGGGTATAGCCGTGAGCTCCTACAATGAGCAGTTCTTC. Encoded protein: CASRGIAVSSYNEQFF.

V is TRBV14 and J is TRBJ2-5; 8 bases map to TRBD1. The CDR3 length is 17 residues. V lost 0 bases and J lost 7; bases outside the gene matches: 13. Germline assignment: CDR1 SGHDN and CDR2 FVKESK. As DNA, the CDR3 is TGTGCCAGCAGCCAAGATTCGGGCAGGGGGCGCTTTGGGACCCAGTACTTC. Amino acid sequence: CASSQDSGRGRFGTQYF.

This clone was seen only a few times. The J gene is TRBJ1-3, the V gene TRBV29-1, with TRBD1 matching 8 bases. V was pared by 7 bases and J by 5 bases, with 10 bases of the junction left unmatched. Germline CDR1 is SQVTM and CDR2 is ANQGSEA. The CDR3 length is 14 residues. Here the CDR3 DNA reads TGCAGCGCGTTTGACAGGGGAAGGCGAAACACCATATATTTT. Translation gives CSAFDRGRRNTIYF. Variable domain in full (rest from reference TRBV29-1 and TRBJ1-3): SAVISQKPSRDICQRGTSLTIQCQVDSQVTMMFWYRQQPGQSLTLIATANQGSEATYESGFVIDKFPISRPNLTFSTLTVSNMSPEDSSIYLCSAFDRGRRNTIYFGEGSWLTVV.

The chain recombines TRBV28 with TRBJ1-2; D is unresolved. The CDR3 has 16 residues. Germline CDR1 and CDR2: MDHEN and SYDVKM. Trimming stripped 4 bases from V and 4 bases from J, with 19 bases between. The CDR3 nucleotides read TGTGCCAGCAGTTCCCGTGAGAGAGGGCATGCCTATGGCTACACCTTC. This gives the protein CASSSRERGHAYGYTF.

The count of this clone is one. The rearrangement uses TRBV6-5 and TRBJ1-1; TRBD1 aligns across 8 bases. Germline CDR1 reads MNHEY; CDR2 reads SVGAGI. The CDR3 runs to 15 residues. The junction had 10 bases not matched to a gene; V was cut back by 6 bases and J by 4 bases. CDR3 protein: CASSGIQGAGTEAFF. The CDR3 DNA sequence: TGTGCCAGCAGCGGTATCCAGGGGGCGGGCACTGAAGCTTTCTTT.

CDR3 sequence: CASSPATAGNTIYF. DNA of the CDR3: TGTGCCAGCTCACCCGCAACAGCTGGAAACACCATATATTTT. The chain links TRBV18 to TRBJ1-3; D unresolved. This CDR3 region has 14 residues. The germline gives CDR1 KGHSH, CDR2 LQKENI. V lost 3 bases, J lost 2 bases, and 8 bases lay in between.

J is TRBJ2-7 and V is TRBV2, with D possibly being TRBD2 (7 bases). Trimming shortened V by 1 base and J by 7 bases, and 14 bases separated the two germline ends. From germline, CDR1 is SNHLY and CDR2 FYNNEI. This CDR3 contains 14 residues. For the CDR3, the DNA is TGTGCCAGCAGTGAAGGAGGGGGGGCGCTGGAGCAGTACTTC. Protein product: CASSEGGGALEQYF.

The CDR3 bases are TGTGCCAGCAGCTTCCTTACCGGGGAGCTGTTTTTT. Encoded protein: CASSFLTGELFF. The V call is TRBV7-9, the J call TRBJ2-2; D unclear. The V and J ends lost 3 bases and 5 bases respectively, with 4 bases between them. CDR3 size: 12 residues. From germline, CDR1 is SEHNR and CDR2 FQNEAQ (reference sequence).

Comment on this clone: Mismatch with germline at one junction end may stem from a read error. This chain links TRBV2 with TRBJ2-4, with 10 positions matching TRBD2. Germline V gives CDR1 SNHLY, CDR2 FYNNEI. This CDR3 contains 18 residues. The CDR3 is CASRSLAGDSLAKNSQYF. In DNA, the CDR3 is TGTGCCAGCAGGTCTCTAGCGGGGGATTCTCTAGCCAAAAACAGTCAGTACTTC.

This clone has a handful of counts. The V gene is TRBV29-1, the J gene TRBJ2-1, with D maybe TRBD1 (6 bases). Per germline, CDR1 SQVTM and CDR2 ANQGSEA. The V end lost 4 bases, the J end lost 1 base, and 14 bases lay between the germline ends. The CDR3 totals 15 residues. The CDR3 DNA is TGCAGCGTTGCAGGGGACACGCGATCCTACAATGAGCAGTTCTTC. It yields the protein CSVAGDTRSYNEQFF.

This rearrangement joins TRBV9 to TRBJ2-3, with D possibly being TRBD1 (5 bases). This CDR3 has 15 residues. Germline V CDR1 and CDR2: SGDLS, YYNGEE. V was pared by 1 base and J by 2 bases, with 11 bases between. CDR3 sequence: CASSVLGHTTDTQYF. The DNA of the CDR3 is TGTGCCAGCAGCGTACTTGGACACACCACAGATACGCAGTATTTT.

V usage is TRBV19 and J usage is TRBJ2-3; 8 bases align to TRBD1. Trimming removed 3 bases from V and 4 bases from J; junction bases left unmatched: 6. Germline CDR1 LNHDA, CDR2 SQIVND (reference sequence). This CDR3 spans 15 amino acids. The CDR3 DNA sequence: TGTGCCAGTAGTATGGAACAGGGGGGCCCAGATACGCAGTATTTT. Amino acids: CASSMEQGGPDTQYF.

The genes are TRBV18 and TRBJ1-2; no clear D. This CDR3 has 14 residues. Trimming pared 0 bases from V and 9 bases from J, leaving 14 bases between. In germline, CDR1 is KGHSH, CDR2 LQKENI. The CDR3 spells CASSPPEEARSYTF. Here the CDR3 DNA reads TGTGCCAGCTCACCACCGGAAGAGGCGAGGAGCTACACCTTC.

The chain uses TRBV18 and TRBJ1-1; maybe TRBD1 (5 bases). Trimming shortened V by 3 bases and J by 0 bases, and 14 bases separated the two germline ends. Germline assignment: CDR1 KGHSH and CDR2 LQKENI. The CDR3 length is 16 residues. The CDR3 bases are TGTGCCAGCTCACCTGCAGGGAAGACCATGAACACTGAAGCTTTCTTT. Translation gives CASSPAGKTMNTEAFF.

The J gene is TRBJ1-5, the V gene TRBV11-3; D remains ambiguous. The V gene's germline CDR1 is SGHNT and CDR2 YENEEA. This CDR3 is 13 amino acids long. V dropped 5 bases and J dropped 3 bases, with 8 bases sitting between them. CDR3 region: CASSIENNQPQHF. CDR3 sequence (DNA): TGTGCCAGCAGCATCGAGAACAATCAGCCCCAGCATTTT.

This clone came up once. The V gene is TRBV12-5, the J gene TRBJ2-3; D is possibly TRBD2 (5 bases). Germline V gene sequence: CDR1 LGHNT, CDR2 FRNRAP. The germline V and J ends were trimmed by 3 bases and 5 bases, with 6 bases remaining between them. The CDR3 runs to 12 residues. The CDR3 here is CASGFREDTQYF. The CDR3 nucleotides are TGTGCTAGTGGTTTTCGGGAAGATACGCAGTATTTT.

This chain connects TRBV21-1 to TRBJ2-5; the table gives TRBD1 as D, unverified against the DNA. TRBV21-1 is a pseudogene segment. CDR3 length equals 20 residues. CDR3 nucleotides: TGTGCCAGCAGCGAACCACTCGACTTGACAGGGGGCGGTTTCCAAGAGACCCAGTACTTC. Translating gives CASSEPLDLTGGGFQETQYF.

The rearrangement uses TRBV11-2 and TRBJ2-7; 7 nucleotides agree with TRBD1. Germline assignment: CDR1 SGHAT and CDR2 FQNNGV. Trimming at V came to 4 bases and at J to 3 bases, leaving 12 bases not matched to a gene. This CDR3 region has 16 residues. CDR3 coding DNA: TGTGCCAGCAGCTCCCGAAGGGGGCAGGCGCTCTACGAGCAGTACTTC. Protein: CASSSRRGQALYEQYF.

This chain links TRBV30 with TRBJ1-6; the match to TRBD1 covers 7 bases. V was pared by 8 bases and J by 8 bases, with 9 bases of the junction left unmatched. CDR1 and CDR2 from the germline V gene are GTSNPN and SVGIG (reference sequence). The CDR3 totals 13 residues. The CDR3 DNA sequence: TGTGCCCGCTCCGGGACAGTAGATTCACCCCTCCACTTT. The encoded protein is CARSGTVDSPLHF. Full variable domain (rest looked up from reference TRBV30 and TRBJ1-6): SQTIHQWPATLVQPVGSPLSLECTVEGTSNPNLYWYRQAAGRGLQLLFYSVGIGQISSEVPQNLSASRPQDRQFILSSKKLLLSDSGFYLCARSGTVDSPLHFGNGTRLTVT.

V is TRBV4-1 and J is TRBJ1-1; D uncertain. The CDR3 contains 17 residues. V was cut by 1 base and J by 0 bases, with 15 bases left in between. Germline CDR1 and CDR2: MGHRA and YSYEKL. In DNA form, the CDR3 reads TGCGCCAGCAGCCAAGCCCAATCGTGGCGGTTGAACACTGAAGCTTTCTTT. Protein product: CASSQAQSWRLNTEAFF.